Reported below is one TCR beta chain. The germline gene is not matched at one end of the junction; a read error may be the cause. Both iRepertoire HTBI primers and Arm-PCR of CDR3 regions were used to build the TCR beta libraries. Via MiXCR, TCRdb re-called the multiplex PCR reads, giving one row per CDR3 protein. The sample lists 500,000 to 700,000 distinct CDR3 sequences, around 30% seen once, with around 42% in the top ten. This entry belongs to a study of regulatory T cells in long-lasting Graves disease. Time point defined: persistent/refractory GD, antithyroid drugs over 5 years with positive TRAb. From RNA extracted from PBMCs, the TCR library was made. The length of the CDR3 is 16 residues.

The TCR comes from a female donor with Graves disease. The chain links TRBV12-3 or TRBV12-4 to TRBJ2-1; 9 bases are shared with TRBD2. The sequenced sample was peripheral blood mononuclear cells (PBMCs), obtained when the disease was refractory, from a patient treated with antithyroid drugs. DNA for the CDR3: TGTGCCATCAGTGCGCGGGAGGGCCAGTCCTACAATGAGCAGTTCTTC. Residues: CAISAREGQSYNEQFF.